A single sample gave rise to the 27 T cell receptor beta chains below, sequenced in a study of blood T cell repertoires in COVID-19. Profiled with immunoSEQ multiplex PCR; TCRdb holds only in-frame clones, not every one. The table has fewer than 250,000 clones, approximately 85% seen once. Sequenced: peripheral blood. These TCRs come from a woman aged 70 to 79 with acute or convalescent COVID-19.

This sequence joins TRBV24-1 and TRBJ1-2; maybe TRBD1 (5 bases). This CDR3 contains 19 residues. Trimming pared 5 bases from V and 7 bases from J, leaving 31 bases between. Germline-derived CDR1 and CDR2 are KGHDR and SFDVKD. The CDR3 nucleotides are TGTGCCACCAGTGCCTCCGACAGTACACCCCAACGCTCCCCTTTTGGCTACACCTTC. Amino acid sequence: CATSASDSTPQRSPFGYTF.

This chain links TRBV7-2 with TRBJ1-3; 7 bases are a match to TRBD1. Germline V CDR1 and CDR2: SGHTA, FQGNSA. The CDR3 is 15 amino acids. The trim removed 1 base at V and 3 bases at J, leaving 3 bases unmatched. CDR3 sequence: CASSLEGAGGNTIYF. DNA of the CDR3: TGTGCCAGCAGCTTAGAGGGGGCAGGTGGAAACACCATATATTTT.

The J gene is TRBJ2-7, the V gene TRBV3-1 (or the pseudogene TRBV3-2); the match to TRBD1 covers 10 bases. Looked up from germline, CDR1 is LGHDT and CDR2 is YNNKEL (reference sequence). The length of the CDR3 is 15 residues. V was clipped by 4 bases and J by 4 bases; unmatched bases: 7. CDR3 sequence (DNA): TGTGCCAGCAGCCTAGGGACAGGGGTTGGGTACGAGCAGTACTTC. Protein sequence: CASSLGTGVGYEQYF.

This chain connects TRBV4-3 to TRBJ2-7, with 10 bases fitting TRBD2. Trimming cost V 4 bases and J 2 bases; bases outside gene matches: 2. Germline CDR1 LGHNA, CDR2 YSLEER. The CDR3 extends over 14 amino acids. The CDR3: CASSLSGGTYEQYF. CDR3 bases: TGCGCCAGCAGCCTTAGCGGGGGGACCTACGAGCAGTACTTC.

This chain's CDR3 is CASSRDGTGGPYEQYF. The CDR3 bases are TGCGCCAGCAGCCGGGACGGGACAGGGGGCCCCTACGAGCAGTACTTC. The gene calls are TRBV5-1 and TRBJ2-7, with 12 bases matching TRBD1. This CDR3 has 16 residues. The germline V gene encodes CDR1 SGHRS and CDR2 YFSETQ. Losses at the gene ends were 4 bases for V and 2 bases for J; bases not matched to a gene: 7.

This chain joins TRBV19 and TRBJ1-1, with TRBD1 matching over 12 bases. The germline CDR1 and CDR2 sequences are LNHDA and SQIVND (reference sequence). This CDR3 is built from 12 residues. The ends lost 8 bases at V and 9 bases at J; junction bases unmatched: 4. CDR3 coding DNA: TGTGCCAGTGCTAGGGACAGGGGGCAAGCTTTCTTT. This gives the protein CASARDRGQAFF.

The chain links TRBV7-9 to TRBJ2-1, with 9 bases aligning to TRBD1. The ends lost 7 bases at V and 1 base at J; junction bases unmatched: 8. This CDR3 comprises 16 residues. Germline V gene sequence: CDR1 SEHNR, CDR2 FQNEAQ (reference sequence). CDR3 nucleotides: TGTGCCAGCACTCGAGAGGGGACAGGGTCCTACAATGAGCAGTTCTTC. The encoded protein is CASTREGTGSYNEQFF.

V and J are TRBV18 and TRBJ1-1; D unclear. V dropped 1 base and J dropped 0 bases, with 15 bases sitting between them. Germline loops: CDR1 KGHSH, CDR2 LQKENI. This CDR3 contains 17 residues. The CDR3 DNA follows: TGTGCCAGCTCACCACTTGCGCACGATTCCATGAACACTGAAGCTTTCTTT. Translated, it gives CASSPLAHDSMNTEAFF.

CDR3 DNA: TGTGCCAGCAGCAAAGTAAAGTTTAGAGGGAGGAATGAAAAACTGTTTTTT. This codes for CASSKVKFRGRNEKLFF. The genes are TRBV21-1 and TRBJ1-4. TRBV21-1 is reported as a pseudogene. This CDR3 spans 17 amino acids.

The chain carries TRBV28 and TRBJ1-5; D is unclear. The V end was cut by 5 bases, the J end by 3 bases, with 11 bases between. Germline V gives CDR1 MDHEN, CDR2 SYDVKM. This CDR3 has 14 residues. CDR3 in DNA: TGTGCCAGCAGTCCCGAGGGCCTCAATCAGCCCCAGCATTTT. This translates into CASSPEGLNQPQHF.

The CDR3 protein is CASSYSRARITYNEQFF. CDR3 sequence (DNA): TGTGCCAGCAGTTACTCGAGGGCCAGGATAACCTACAATGAGCAGTTCTTC. The chain joins TRBV6-2 or TRBV6-3 to TRBJ2-1; D may be TRBD2 (5 bases). The CDR3 is 17 amino acids. Per the germline V gene, CDR1 is MNHEY and CDR2 is SVGEGT. The V and J ends lost 0 bases and 2 bases respectively, with 14 bases between them.

The V gene is TRBV6-2 or TRBV6-3, the J gene TRBJ1-2; maybe TRBD1 (6 bases). Deletions cut 6 bases from V and 8 bases from J, with 19 bases between. Germline CDR1 reads MNHEY; CDR2 reads SVGEGT. This CDR3 has 14 amino acids. The CDR3 region has the DNA TGTGCCAGCAGCAAAAATGGACAGCCTTCGGGCTACACCTTC. Its translation is CASSKNGQPSGYTF.

The CDR3 region is CASSLGGQGTYNSPLHF. CDR3 DNA sequence: TGTGCCAGCAGTTTAGGGGGACAGGGTACCTATAATTCACCCCTCCACTTT. V usage is TRBV28 and J usage is TRBJ1-6, with 9 bases matching TRBD1. V was clipped by 2 bases and J by 2 bases; unmatched bases: 4. Germline V gene data show CDR1 as MDHEN and CDR2 as SYDVKM. This CDR3 contains 17 residues.

The chain combines TRBV10-2 with TRBJ2-2; 9 bases are a match to TRBD2. The CDR3 runs to 14 residues. The trim removed 8 bases at V and 5 bases at J, leaving 6 bases unmatched. CDR1 WSHSY and CDR2 SAAADI come from the germline V gene. The DNA for the CDR3 is TGCGCCAGCGGACTAGCGTTAAGGACCGGGGAGCTGTTTTTT. Protein sequence: CASGLALRTGELFF.

A few counts support this clone. The gene calls are TRBV5-1 and TRBJ1-2; maybe TRBD1 (5 bases). CDR3 length: 16 residues. Germline V gives CDR1 SGHRS, CDR2 YFSETQ. V was cut by 0 bases and J by 4 bases, with 16 bases left in between. The CDR3 here is CASSLDSGMRGYGYTF. Written as DNA, the CDR3 is TGCGCCAGCAGCTTGGATTCAGGGATGAGAGGCTATGGCTACACCTTC.

V usage is TRBV4-1 and J usage is TRBJ1-2, with D possibly TRBD1 on 6 matching bases. Per germline, CDR1 MGHRA and CDR2 YSYEKL. This CDR3 comprises 14 residues. V was shortened by 2 bases and J by 4 bases, with 11 bases between the two germline ends. The CDR3 loop reads CASSQSQGTYGYTF. The CDR3 nucleotides are TGCGCCAGCAGCCAATCACAGGGTACCTATGGCTACACCTTC.

The gene calls are TRBV7-4 and TRBJ1-5, with D possibly being TRBD1 (6 bases). This CDR3 region has 15 residues. Between the trimmed V and J ends, which lost 5 bases and 0 bases, there was a span of 11 bases. Per the germline V gene, CDR1 is SGHVT and CDR2 is SQSDAQ. The CDR3 DNA reads TGTGCCAGCAGCGAAGACAGGTATAGCAATCAGCCCCAGCATTTT. Translated, it gives CASSEDRYSNQPQHF.

The V gene is TRBV18, the J gene TRBJ1-3, with D maybe TRBD1 (5 bases). The germline V gene encodes CDR1 KGHSH and CDR2 LQKENI. The V and J ends lost 2 bases and 0 bases respectively, with 11 bases between them. The CDR3 runs 16 residues. Here the CDR3 DNA reads TGTGCCAGCTCACCATTTGGACAAACCTCTGGAAACACCATATATTTT. It specifies CASSPFGQTSGNTIYF.

The rearrangement joins TRBV18 to TRBJ2-3, with 9 bases aligning to TRBD2. Germline trimming cut 8 bases from V and 1 base from J; bases unmatched to any gene: 13. In germline, CDR1 is KGHSH, CDR2 LQKENI. The CDR3 consists of 17 residues. CDR3 sequence reads: CASGKRGAPSGTDTQYF. The CDR3 DNA is TGTGCCAGCGGGAAGCGGGGGGCCCCCTCGGGCACAGATACGCAGTATTTT.

The chain combines TRBV5-6 with TRBJ2-7; D gene ambiguous. The germline V gene encodes CDR1 SGHDT and CDR2 YYEEEE. The CDR3 covers 13 residues. V was pared by 2 bases and J by 4 bases, with 10 bases between. The CDR3 DNA reads as TGTGCCAGCAGCTTCGTGGCCCTTTACGAGCAGTACTTC. It codes for CASSFVALYEQYF. The variable domain in full, with the rest retrieved from reference TRBV5-6 and TRBJ2-7, is DAGVTQSPTHLIKTRGQQVTLRCSPKSGHDTVSWYQQALGQGPQFIFQYYEEEERQRGNFPDRFSGHQFPNYSSELNVNALLLGDSALYLCASSFVALYEQYFGPGTRLTVT.

The chain carries TRBV18 and TRBJ1-1, with 8 bases that match TRBD1. Trimming cost V 6 bases and J 2 bases; bases outside gene matches: 5. This CDR3 region has 14 residues. CDR1 KGHSH and CDR2 LQKENI come from the germline V gene. The CDR3 nucleotides read TGTGCCAGCTCGATCGGACAGGGTAACACTGAAGCTTTCTTT. It translates to CASSIGQGNTEAFF.

This chain connects TRBV7-8 to TRBJ1-1; 8 nucleotides agree with TRBD1. V was pared by 2 bases and J by 1 base, with 6 bases of the junction left unmatched. This CDR3 has 16 residues. CDR1 and CDR2 from the germline V gene are SGHVS and FQNEAQ. This CDR3 is CASSLIRGRGNTEAFF. CDR3 coding DNA: TGTGCCAGCAGCTTAATCAGGGGGCGCGGGAACACTGAAGCTTTCTTT.

The DNA for the CDR3 is TGTGCCAGTGAGACCCCGGGATCCCATCAGCCCCAGCATTTT. Translated: CASETPGSHQPQHF. The genes are TRBV19 and TRBJ1-5; D not resolved. Germline CDR1 reads LNHDA; CDR2 reads SQIVND (reference sequence). The CDR3 consists of 14 residues. V was shortened by 8 bases and J by 5 bases, with 16 bases between the two germline ends. The whole variable domain, filled in from reference TRBV19 and TRBJ1-5, reads DGGITQSPKYLFRKEGQNVTLSCEQNLNHDAMYWYRQDPGQGLRLIYYSQIVNDFQKGDIAEGYSVSREKKESFPLTVTSAQKNPTAFYLCASETPGSHQPQHFGDGTRLSIL.

The chain couples TRBV5-1 to TRBJ2-3, with a weak D call TRBD2 (5 bases). Trimming stripped 3 bases from V and 2 bases from J, with 10 bases between. CDR1 SGHRS and CDR2 YFSETQ come from the germline V gene. This CDR3 region has 14 residues. The CDR3 bases are TGCGCCAGCAGCTGGCGACTACCCACAGATACGCAGTATTTT. This sequence encodes CASSWRLPTDTQYF.

The chain links TRBV11-2 to TRBJ1-6; D unclear. Germline values: CDR1 SGHAT, CDR2 FQNNGV. This CDR3 comprises 12 residues. Between the trimmed V and J ends, which lost 4 bases and 9 bases, there was a span of 7 bases. The CDR3 nucleotides read TGTGCCAGCAGCTCCGGAGGTTCACCCCTCCACTTT. This translates into CASSSGGSPLHF. The whole variable domain, remainder taken from reference TRBV11-2 and TRBJ1-6, is EAGVAQSPRYKIIEKRQSVAFWCNPISGHATLYWYQQILGQGPKLLIQFQNNGVVDDSQLPKDRFSAERLKGVDSTLKIQPAKLEDSAVYLCASSSGGSPLHFGNGTRLTVT.

J is TRBJ2-7 and V is TRBV7-2; possibly TRBD1 for D (6 bases). CDR3 length: 14 amino acids. In germline, CDR1 is SGHTA, CDR2 FQGNSA. The V end was cut by 0 bases, the J end by 6 bases, with 12 bases between. The CDR3 loop is CASSLAPVGGEQYF. CDR3 coding DNA: TGTGCCAGCAGCTTAGCCCCCGTAGGGGGCGAGCAGTACTTC.

The rearrangement joins TRBV29-1 to TRBJ2-1; the match to TRBD2 covers 11 bases. From germline, CDR1 is SQVTM and CDR2 ANQGSEA. Trimming took 3 bases from V and 5 from J; bases not matched to a gene: 3. The CDR3 has 14 residues. The CDR3 loop is CSVERLAGHNEQFF. DNA for the CDR3: TGCAGCGTTGAGCGACTAGCGGGGCACAATGAGCAGTTCTTC.